One sample yielded the 27 T cell receptor beta chains listed below, sequenced in a study of blood T cell repertoires in COVID-19. TCRdb's table, derived via immunoSEQ multiplex PCR, lists solely in-frame clones and lacks some. The sample comprises about 140,000 clones, about 78% of which are singletons, and 11% rests with the top ten. The material sequenced was peripheral blood. These receptor sequences come from a man aged 55 to 70 who had recovered from COVID-19.

The rearrangement links TRBV5-1 to TRBJ1-4; TRBD1 matches 7 bases. V trimming: 5 bases; J trimming: 4 bases; junction bases outside the gene matches: 8. From germline, CDR1 is SGHRS and CDR2 YFSETQ. This CDR3 is built from 15 residues. The CDR3 DNA reads as TGCGCCAGCAGTCCCCAACAGGGGAGTAATGAAAAACTGTTTTTT. This translates into CASSPQQGSNEKLFF. The complete variable domain, with remaining parts taken from reference TRBV5-1 and TRBJ1-4, reads KAGVTQTPRYLIKTRGQQVTLSCSPISGHRSVSWYQQTPGQGLQFLFEYFSETQRNKGNFPGRFSGRQFSNSRSEMNVSTLELGDSALYLCASSPQQGSNEKLFFGSGTQLSVL.

The chain is built from TRBV6-2 or TRBV6-3 and TRBJ2-3, with D tentatively TRBD2 (6 bases). The germline V gene encodes CDR1 MNHEY and CDR2 SVGEGT. There are 12 residues in the CDR3. V lost 6 bases and J 11 bases, leaving 15 bases between the germline ends. The CDR3 DNA follows: TGTGCCAGCAGCCCGCGGCCGGAGGGGCAGTATTTT. This encodes CASSPRPEGQYF.

The V and J genes are TRBV4-1 and TRBJ1-6; maybe TRBD1 (6 bases). CDR3 length equals 15 residues. Germline CDR1 is MGHRA and CDR2 is YSYEKL. Trimming pared 0 bases from V and 10 bases from J, leaving 13 bases between. This CDR3 is CASSQEGAGESPLHF. The CDR3 coding sequence is TGCGCCAGCAGCCAAGAGGGGGCAGGGGAATCACCCCTCCACTTT.

The CDR3, as DNA: TGCGCCAGCAGCCAAGATCCCCCAGGGCGAGTCACCGGGGAGCTGTTTTTT. This codes for CASSQDPPGRVTGELFF. The chain is built from TRBV4-3 and TRBJ2-2; the D gene is possibly TRBD1 (5 bases). The germline V gene has CDR1 LGHNA and CDR2 YSLEER. CDR3 size: 17 residues. V was shortened by 0 bases and J by 4 bases, with 15 bases between the two germline ends.

The rearrangement links TRBV7-3 to TRBJ2-7; 7 bases align to TRBD2. After removal of 2 bases from V and 7 bases from J, the junction contained 11 bases not matched to a gene. The CDR3 is 15 residues long. Germline loops: CDR1 SGHTA, CDR2 FQGTGA. CDR3 in amino acids: CASSLGSGKSSEQYF. CDR3 nucleotides: TGTGCCAGCAGCTTAGGGAGCGGGAAGTCTTCGGAGCAGTACTTC.

The chain has TRBV7-2 and TRBJ1-2; 10 bases line up with TRBD1. Germline V gene sequence: CDR1 SGHTA, CDR2 FQGNSA. This CDR3 is built from 16 residues. Trimming took 5 bases from V and 4 from J; bases not matched to a gene: 10. The CDR3 protein is CASSPTGTGVIYGYTF. In DNA form, the CDR3 reads TGTGCCAGCAGCCCCACGGGGACAGGGGTTATCTATGGCTACACCTTC.

This chain joins TRBV5-1 and TRBJ1-2; 7 bases line up with TRBD1. CDR1 and CDR2 (germline): SGHRS, YFSETQ. Trimming took 2 bases from V and 2 from J; bases not matched to a gene: 6. There are 15 residues in the CDR3. CDR3: CASSLSGQDNYGYTF. In nucleotides, the CDR3 is TGCGCCAGCAGCTTATCAGGACAGGACAACTATGGCTACACCTTC.

In its sample, this clone was seen a few times. The chain couples TRBV4-1 to TRBJ1-5; D is unclear. The CDR3 is 13 amino acids. V gave up 0 bases and J gave up 3 bases, with 3 bases separating them. The germline V gene has CDR1 MGHRA and CDR2 YSYEKL. The CDR3 DNA is TGCGCCAGCAGCCAAGATTACAATCAGCCCCAGCATTTT. As protein: CASSQDYNQPQHF.

V gene TRBV7-2 combines with J gene TRBJ2-2; 9 positions agree with TRBD2. Trimming at V came to 2 bases and at J to 3 bases, leaving 4 bases not matched to a gene. Germline V gene lookup returns CDR1 SGHTA and CDR2 FQGNSA. The CDR3 covers 16 residues. This chain's CDR3 is CASSLFRGRDTGELFF. The CDR3 region has the DNA TGTGCCAGCAGCTTATTCCGCGGGAGGGACACCGGGGAGCTGTTTTTT.

The chain recombines TRBV10-3 with TRBJ2-2; TRBD2 agrees at 13 bases. With V trimmed by 0 bases and J by 9 bases, 7 bases remained unmatched. Germline V gene lookup returns CDR1 ENHRY and CDR2 SYGVKD. The CDR3 is made up of 17 amino acids. This CDR3 is CAISESTTSGRLRELFF. DNA for the CDR3: TGTGCCATCAGTGAGTCGACGACTAGCGGGAGGCTAAGGGAGCTGTTTTTT.

The sample holds many counts of this clone. The CDR3 protein is CASSLQGVEGYTF. The CDR3 DNA follows: TGTGCCAGCAGCCTACAGGGTGTGGAGGGCTACACCTTC. The V call is TRBV7-9, the J call TRBJ1-2, with D maybe TRBD1 (6 bases). V was pared by 5 bases and J by 8 bases, with 15 bases between. The CDR3 length is 13 residues. The germline V gene encodes CDR1 SEHNR and CDR2 FQNEAQ (reference sequence).

The rearrangement uses TRBV19 and TRBJ2-7; a weak D match, TRBD1 (6 bases). Germline V lookup: CDR1 LNHDA, CDR2 SQIVND (reference sequence). V was trimmed by 8 bases and J by 5 bases, leaving 16 bases between them. The CDR3 runs 13 residues. CDR3 protein: CASSTQGIHEQYF. The DNA of the CDR3 is TGTGCCAGTTCCACACAGGGAATACACGAGCAGTACTTC.

This clone turned up a few times. This chain links TRBV15 with TRBJ2-6; a weak D match, TRBD1 (5 bases). With 5 bases removed from V and 0 bases from J, the gap between germline ends came to 11 bases. Looked up from germline, CDR1 is LNHNV and CDR2 is YYDKDF (reference sequence). This CDR3 has 16 residues. The CDR3 reads CATSGQTLSGANVLTF. DNA for the CDR3: TGTGCCACCAGCGGACAAACCCTCTCTGGGGCCAACGTCCTGACTTTC.

V is TRBV7-9 and J is TRBJ1-2; tentatively, D is TRBD1 (6 bases). The CDR3 is 13 residues long. The ends were cut back, 4 bases at V and 8 bases at J, with 14 bases in the middle. Germline V lookup: CDR1 SEHNR, CDR2 FQNEAQ (reference sequence). In DNA, the CDR3 is TGTGCCAGCAGCTCAAGGACAGAGGGGGGCTACACCTTC. Translating gives CASSSRTEGGYTF.

This clone was seen only once. The rearrangement uses TRBV9 and TRBJ2-5; 7 nucleotides align to TRBD1. Germline V lookup: CDR1 SGDLS, CDR2 YYNGEE. The CDR3 loop spans 17 amino acids. The ends lost 0 bases at V and 1 base at J; junction bases unmatched: 9. The CDR3 spells CASSVGSGGRLQETQYF. In nucleotides, the CDR3 is TGTGCCAGCAGCGTAGGTTCAGGGGGACGCCTCCAAGAGACCCAGTACTTC.

V gene TRBV27 combines with J gene TRBJ1-6; D not certain. Trimming took off 0 bases at V and 6 bases at J, with 12 bases between the two ends. CDR1 and CDR2 from the germline V gene are MNHEY and SMNVEV (reference sequence). The CDR3 runs to 16 residues. CDR3 nucleotides: TGTGCCAGCAGTTTATCGGGCAGAACCGTTAATTCACCCCTCCACTTT. It is translated as CASSLSGRTVNSPLHF.

V gene TRBV7-2 combines with J gene TRBJ1-2, with D hard to call. Trimming removed 1 base from V and 4 bases from J, with 13 bases in between. Germline CDR1 and CDR2: SGHTA and FQGNSA. The CDR3 length is 15 residues. The CDR3, as DNA: TGTGCCAGCAGCTTAGAGAGGGCGTCTGCCTATGGCTACACCTTC. Amino acid sequence: CASSLERASAYGYTF.

J is TRBJ1-2 and V is TRBV6-5; the match to TRBD1 covers 10 bases. Germline-derived CDR1 and CDR2 are MNHEY and SVGAGI. J was trimmed by 8 bases and V by 0 bases; bases with no gene match: 3. CDR3 length equals 14 residues. The CDR3, as DNA: TGTGCCAGCAGTTACTCGGGACAGGGGAGCGGCTACACCTTC. This gives the protein CASSYSGQGSGYTF.

The chain employs TRBV5-4 and TRBJ2-5, with 9 bases that match TRBD1. This CDR3 is built from 14 residues. From germline, CDR1 is SGHNT and CDR2 YYREEE (reference sequence). V trimming: 4 bases; J trimming: 5 bases; junction bases outside the gene matches: 6. The CDR3 here is CASSPGDRAETQYF. In nucleotides, the CDR3 is TGTGCCAGCAGCCCGGGGGACAGGGCTGAGACCCAGTACTTC.

This clone has a single count. The chain recombines TRBV4-2 with TRBJ1-3; D gene unclear. V shed 0 bases and J shed 2 bases, with 8 bases lying between them. The V gene's germline CDR1 is LGHNA and CDR2 YNFKEQ. The CDR3 is 15 residues long. The CDR3 region is CASSQDWQAGNTIYF. The CDR3 DNA follows: TGTGCCAGCAGCCAAGATTGGCAGGCTGGAAACACCATATATTTT.

This chain connects TRBV3-1 (or the pseudogene TRBV3-2) to TRBJ2-3; 9 bases map to TRBD2. J gave up 3 bases and V 1 base, and 8 bases lay outside the gene matches. Germline CDR1 LGHDT, CDR2 YNNKEL (reference sequence). The CDR3 has 17 residues. The CDR3 DNA reads TGTGCCAGCAGCCAAGTGGGTAGCGGGAGTGGGACAGATACGCAGTATTTT. It encodes CASSQVGSGSGTDTQYF.

V is TRBV19 and J is TRBJ1-2, with TRBD1 identical over 7 bases. The germline V gene encodes CDR1 LNHDA and CDR2 SQIVND (reference sequence). Trimming cost V 6 bases and J 4 bases; bases outside gene matches: 5. This CDR3 contains 13 residues. The CDR3 DNA reads as TGTGCCAGTAGCCGCGGGACAGTCTATGGCTACACCTTC. Translated: CASSRGTVYGYTF.

The V gene is TRBV7-2, the J gene TRBJ2-7; D is undetermined. Per germline, CDR1 SGHTA and CDR2 FQGNSA. CDR3 length: 14 amino acids. With 1 base removed from V and 7 bases from J, the gap between germline ends came to 14 bases. The CDR3 DNA reads as TGTGCCAGCAGCTTAGGGGCCCGAAGAGAAGAGCAGTACTTC. This gives the protein CASSLGARREEQYF.

This clone has ten or more counts. The rearrangement links TRBV5-6 to TRBJ2-5; the match to TRBD2 covers 9 bases. J lost 1 base, V lost 1 base, and 5 bases had no gene match. The CDR3 consists of 16 residues. Germline CDR1 SGHDT, CDR2 YYEEEE. The CDR3 region has the DNA TGTGCCAGCAGCTTGTCGCCTAGCGGGACCCAAGAGACCCAGTACTTC. Translation gives CASSLSPSGTQETQYF.

This chain connects TRBV19 to TRBJ1-1; 11 nucleotides match TRBD1. The CDR3 is 14 residues long. The germline CDR1 and CDR2 sequences are LNHDA and SQIVND (reference sequence). V dropped 7 bases and J dropped 1; count of bases not matched to a gene: 2. For the CDR3, the DNA is TGTGCCAGTAAGGGACAGGGGGGGAACACTGAAGCTTTCTTT. Its translation is CASKGQGGNTEAFF.

The V gene is TRBV28, the J gene TRBJ1-2, with TRBD1 matching 7 bases. From germline, CDR1 is MDHEN and CDR2 SYDVKM. V lost 2 bases and J lost 4; bases outside the gene matches: 4. CDR3 length: 14 amino acids. The CDR3 DNA reads as TGTGCCAGCAGTTTAGGGACAGAAATCTATGGCTACACCTTC. Translated: CASSLGTEIYGYTF.

The V call is TRBV28, the J call TRBJ2-1; TRBD2 matches 13 bases. The CDR3 runs 16 residues. Germline V gene data show CDR1 as MDHEN and CDR2 as SYDVKM. With V trimmed by 3 bases and J by 10 bases, 9 bases remained unmatched. The CDR3 region is CASSLGLAGRLGEQFF. Written as DNA, the CDR3 is TGTGCCAGCAGTTTGGGACTAGCGGGGCGTTTGGGAGAGCAGTTCTTC. Full variable domain (rest looked up from reference TRBV28 and TRBJ2-1): DVKVTQSSRYLVKRTGEKVFLECVQDMDHENMFWYRQDPGLGLRLIYFSYDVKMKEKGDIPEGYSVSREKKERFSLILESASTNQTSMYLCASSLGLAGRLGEQFFGPGTRLTVL.